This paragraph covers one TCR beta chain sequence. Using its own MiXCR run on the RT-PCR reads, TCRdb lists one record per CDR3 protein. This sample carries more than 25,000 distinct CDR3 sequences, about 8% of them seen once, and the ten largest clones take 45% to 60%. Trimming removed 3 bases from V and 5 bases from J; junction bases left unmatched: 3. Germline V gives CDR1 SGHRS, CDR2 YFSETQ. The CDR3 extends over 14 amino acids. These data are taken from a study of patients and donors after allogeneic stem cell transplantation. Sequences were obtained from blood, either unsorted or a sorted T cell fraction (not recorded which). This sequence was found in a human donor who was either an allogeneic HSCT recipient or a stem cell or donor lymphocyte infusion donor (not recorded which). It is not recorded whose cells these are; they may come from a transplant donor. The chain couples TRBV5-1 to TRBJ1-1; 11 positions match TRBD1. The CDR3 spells CASSWGQGGTEAFF. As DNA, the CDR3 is TGCGCCAGCAGCTGGGGACAGGGGGGGACTGAAGCTTTCTTT.